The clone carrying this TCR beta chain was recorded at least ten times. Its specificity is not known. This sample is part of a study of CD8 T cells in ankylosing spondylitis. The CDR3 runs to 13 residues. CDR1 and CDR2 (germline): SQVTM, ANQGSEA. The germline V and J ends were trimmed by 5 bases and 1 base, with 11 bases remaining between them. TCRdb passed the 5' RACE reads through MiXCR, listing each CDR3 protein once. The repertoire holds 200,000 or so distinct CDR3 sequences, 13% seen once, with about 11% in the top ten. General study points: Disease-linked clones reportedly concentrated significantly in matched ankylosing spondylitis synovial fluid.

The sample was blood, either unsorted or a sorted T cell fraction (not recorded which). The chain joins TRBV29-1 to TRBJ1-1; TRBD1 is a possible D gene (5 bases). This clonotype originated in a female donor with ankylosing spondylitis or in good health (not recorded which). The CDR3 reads CSVPGPGNTEAFF. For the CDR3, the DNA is TGCAGCGTTCCGGGACCGGGGAACACTGAAGCTTTCTTT.